This T cell receptor beta chain was found in a study of OX40 agonist ivuxolimab in advanced cancers. This CDR3 is built from 17 residues. CDR1 is LNHDA and CDR2 is SQIVND in the germline V gene (reference sequence). Unmatched junction bases numbered 14, after V lost 4 bases and J lost 3 bases. Repertoires were generated with immunoSEQ multiplex PCR, while TCRdb's copy carries only in-frame clones and drops some. The table records tens of thousands of clones, less than 85% of them present only once. V gene TRBV19 combines with J gene TRBJ2-7; 8 nucleotides match TRBD1. This material consisted of CD4+ or CD8+ T cells sorted from blood, taken in a trial of the OX40 agonist ivuxolimab. The sequence came from an adult with an advanced solid tumor such as melanoma, head and neck, liver or kidney cancer. The DNA for the CDR3 is TGTGCCAGTAGTAGGGCAGGGGGCAGCGTTTTAGGCTACGAGCAGTACTTC. It encodes CASSRAGGSVLGYEQYF.